This T cell receptor beta chain comes out of a study of T cell changes during pregnancy in multiple sclerosis. Profiled with immunoSEQ multiplex PCR; TCRdb holds only in-frame clones, not every one. Of tens of thousands of clones listed, roughly 92% were seen once; the top ten hold around 1%. The CDR3 extends over 15 amino acids. Per germline, CDR1 MRHNA and CDR2 SNTAGT. Trimming cost V 7 bases and J 3 bases; bases outside gene matches: 8. This TCR was sampled from a female donor with multiple sclerosis, enrolled in a pregnancy study. V usage is TRBV6-4 and J usage is TRBJ1-1; 10 bases map to TRBD1. The material sequenced was peripheral blood, taken after pregnancy. CDR3 sequence: CASTTKTGGYTEAFF. The CDR3 coding sequence is TGTGCCAGCACTACCAAGACAGGGGGCTACACTGAAGCTTTCTTT.